These 21 T cell receptor beta chains originate from one sample sequenced in a study of blood T cell repertoires in COVID-19. Method: immunoSEQ multiplex PCR; TCRdb's copy keeps in-frame clones and lacks some. The data contain some 160,000 clones, roughly 78% of them seen just once; the ten biggest clones take up 19%. Sequenced: PBMCs or T cells enriched from blood (not recorded which). The receptors come from a woman in her seventies in a cohort exposed to, infected with or recovered from COVID-19 (not recorded which).

The chain combines TRBV5-1 with TRBJ1-3; 7 bases fit TRBD1. Germline assignment: CDR1 SGHRS and CDR2 YFSETQ. With 6 bases clipped from V and 0 bases from J, the junction kept 12 bases outside the gene matches. This CDR3 is built from 17 residues. This chain's CDR3 is CASTQGPGDSSGNTIYF. CDR3 DNA: TGCGCCAGCACCCAGGGGCCAGGGGACAGCTCTGGAAACACCATATATTTT. Looking up the rest from reference TRBV5-1 and TRBJ1-3 gives the full variable domain: KAGVTQTPRYLIKTRGQQVTLSCSPISGHRSVSWYQQTPGQGLQFLFEYFSETQRNKGNFPGRFSGRQFSNSRSEMNVSTLELGDSALYLCASTQGPGDSSGNTIYFGEGSWLTVV.

The J gene is TRBJ1-3, the V gene TRBV18; no firm D call. The CDR3 is 14 residues long. CDR1 KGHSH and CDR2 LQKENI come from the germline V gene. Trimming removed 3 bases from V and 0 bases from J, with 6 bases in between. The CDR3 sequence is CASSPGFSGNTIYF. The DNA for the CDR3 is TGTGCCAGCTCACCCGGTTTCTCTGGAAACACCATATATTTT. Combining the CDR3 with reference TRBV18 and TRBJ1-3 gives the whole variable domain NAGVMQNPRHLVRRRGQEARLRCSPMKGHSHVYWYRQLPEEGLKFMVYLQKENIIDESGMPKERFSAEFPKEGPSILRIQQVVRGDSAAYFCASSPGFSGNTIYFGEGSWLTVV.

The chain recombines TRBV28 with TRBJ2-1, with D perhaps matching TRBD2 (5 bases). V was cut by 4 bases and J by 2 bases, with 15 bases left in between. This CDR3 has 16 amino acids. Per the germline V gene, CDR1 is MDHEN and CDR2 is SYDVKM. CDR3 sequence (DNA): TGTGCCAGCAGTTCTCCCGGTAGCGAAACCTACAATGAGCAGTTCTTC. This encodes CASSSPGSETYNEQFF.

The genes are TRBV4-2 and TRBJ2-7; TRBD1 matches 9 bases. Per the germline V gene, CDR1 is LGHNA and CDR2 is YNFKEQ. CDR3 length: 16 residues. With V trimmed by 3 bases and J by 1 base, 7 bases remained unmatched. The CDR3 DNA sequence: TGTGCCAGCAGCCAGGATTCCGGGACAGGGTCCTACGAGCAGTACTTC. Translated, it gives CASSQDSGTGSYEQYF.

The chain joins TRBV7-6 to TRBJ2-1, with TRBD2 identical over 11 bases. This CDR3 is 18 amino acids long. Germline V CDR1 and CDR2: SGHVS, FNYEAQ. V lost 1 base, J lost 0 bases, and 5 bases stayed unmatched. The CDR3 region is CASSLGSGRASSYNEQFF. The CDR3 nucleotides read TGTGCCAGCAGCTTAGGTAGCGGGAGGGCGAGCTCCTACAATGAGCAGTTCTTC.

The chain uses TRBV5-6 and TRBJ2-3; 10 bases match TRBD2. The CDR3 is 15 amino acids. In germline, CDR1 is SGHDT, CDR2 YYEEEE. J lost 2 bases, V lost 2 bases, and 2 bases had no gene match. The CDR3 sequence: CASSFLAGDTDTQYF. CDR3 sequence (DNA): TGTGCCAGCAGCTTCCTAGCGGGAGACACAGATACGCAGTATTTT.

The chain combines TRBV7-2 with TRBJ2-7; D may be TRBD1 (6 bases). This CDR3 comprises 15 residues. The ends were cut back, 5 bases at V and 3 bases at J, with 17 bases in the middle. CDR1 is SGHTA, CDR2 FQGNSA, per germline. In nucleotides, the CDR3 is TGTGCCAGCAGCACGCCCATTGACAGGAGCTACGAGCAGTACTTC. Protein product: CASSTPIDRSYEQYF.

The V gene is TRBV11-2, the J gene TRBJ2-7, with 7 bases lining up with TRBD2. Germline-derived CDR1 and CDR2 are SGHAT and FQNNGV. Trimming took 2 bases from V and 0 from J; bases not matched to a gene: 1. The CDR3 is made up of 14 amino acids. The CDR3 bases are TGTGCCAGCAGCTTACCTAGCGGCTCCTACGAGCAGTACTTC. This sequence encodes CASSLPSGSYEQYF. The variable domain in full, with the rest retrieved from reference TRBV11-2 and TRBJ2-7, is EAGVAQSPRYKIIEKRQSVAFWCNPISGHATLYWYQQILGQGPKLLIQFQNNGVVDDSQLPKDRFSAERLKGVDSTLKIQPAKLEDSAVYLCASSLPSGSYEQYFGPGTRLTVT.

The rearrangement links TRBV11-3 to TRBJ1-2; 7 bases match TRBD1. The V and J ends lost 0 bases and 6 bases, in that order; junction bases with no gene match: 28. This CDR3 has 22 amino acids. Germline CDR1 is SGHNT and CDR2 is YENEEA. CDR3 protein: CASSLEVFRRVQGVSNADGYTF. Here the CDR3 DNA reads TGTGCCAGCAGCTTAGAAGTTTTCCGTAGGGTCCAGGGGGTTTCGAACGCTGATGGCTACACCTTC.

This clone was seen once. V gene TRBV7-6 combines with J gene TRBJ1-3; D uncertain. CDR1 SGHVS and CDR2 FNYEAQ come from the germline V gene. The V end lost 1 base, the J end lost 3 bases, and 13 bases lay between the germline ends. This CDR3 is 16 amino acids long. In DNA, the CDR3 is TGTGCCAGCAGCTTAGGTCCTCCTGGAGGTGGAAACACCATATATTTT. Translated, it gives CASSLGPPGGGNTIYF.

CDR3 residues: CASTSPSTGGDGYTF. In DNA form, the CDR3 reads TGTGCCAGCACCTCACCCAGTACAGGGGGAGATGGCTACACCTTC. V usage is TRBV28 and J usage is TRBJ1-2; TRBD1 matches 8 bases. Germline V gene lookup returns CDR1 MDHEN and CDR2 SYDVKM. The CDR3 length is 15 residues. V lost 7 bases, J lost 6 bases, and 13 bases stayed unmatched.

The chain combines TRBV7-9 with TRBJ1-5, with TRBD1 matching over 11 bases. The CDR3 extends over 15 amino acids. With 1 base clipped from V and 5 bases from J, the junction kept 1 base outside the gene matches. Germline CDR1 reads SEHNR; CDR2 reads FQNEAQ (reference sequence). For the CDR3, the DNA is TGTGCCAGCAGCTTAGGGACAGGGGGCGATCAGCCCCAGCATTTT. Its translation: CASSLGTGGDQPQHF.

The V and J genes are TRBV7-9 and TRBJ1-2, with 7 nucleotides matching TRBD1. The CDR3 covers 14 residues. V dropped 5 bases and J dropped 4; count of bases not matched to a gene: 7. Germline loops: CDR1 SEHNR, CDR2 FQNEAQ (reference sequence). The DNA of the CDR3 is TGTGCCAGCAGCCCCCGGGACAGTCCCTATGGCTACACCTTC. It codes for CASSPRDSPYGYTF.

The chain recombines TRBV18 with TRBJ2-3; TRBD2 is a possible D gene (6 bases). V lost 2 bases to trimming and J lost 0 bases, with 15 bases between them. The CDR3 is made up of 17 amino acids. The V gene's germline CDR1 is KGHSH and CDR2 LQKENI. Written as DNA, the CDR3 is TGTGCCAGCTCACCAGCTGGAGGGCTTCGGAGCACAGATACGCAGTATTTT. Translating it yields CASSPAGGLRSTDTQYF.

The gene calls are TRBV5-1 and TRBJ1-1; D is possibly TRBD1 (5 bases). Between the trimmed V and J ends, which lost 5 bases and 3 bases, there was a span of 14 bases. The CDR3 is made up of 14 amino acids. Germline-derived CDR1 and CDR2 are SGHRS and YFSETQ. The CDR3 sequence: CASSPQGGDTEAFF. The DNA of the CDR3 is TGCGCCAGCAGTCCGCAGGGAGGGGACACTGAAGCTTTCTTT.

V gene TRBV18 combines with J gene TRBJ1-2, with a possible D match to TRBD1 (6 bases). CDR1 is KGHSH, CDR2 LQKENI, per germline. The CDR3 covers 15 residues. Trimming shortened V by 5 bases and J by 3 bases, and 16 bases separated the two germline ends. The CDR3 region is CASSGNREGDYGYTF. The CDR3 DNA reads TGTGCCAGCTCAGGCAACAGGGAGGGCGACTATGGCTACACCTTC.

This clone was recorded once. The chain joins TRBV24-1 to TRBJ2-1, with D uncertain. This CDR3 is built from 13 residues. In germline, CDR1 is KGHDR, CDR2 SFDVKD. V was shortened by 4 bases and J by 4 bases, with 7 bases between the two germline ends. This CDR3 reads CATSDPNYNEQFF. The CDR3 region has the DNA TGTGCCACCAGTGACCCTAATTACAATGAGCAGTTCTTC.

This clone came up a few times. The rearrangement links TRBV28 to TRBJ1-2; possible D gene TRBD1, 5 bases. This CDR3 has 12 residues. V was pared by 7 bases and J by 8 bases, with 14 bases between. Germline V lookup: CDR1 MDHEN, CDR2 SYDVKM. In DNA, the CDR3 is TGTGCCAGCACCGGCGGGGGGGTGGGCTACACCTTC. Amino acids: CASTGGGVGYTF.

This chain connects TRBV10-1 to TRBJ1-2; 9 positions match TRBD1. Germline V gives CDR1 WNHNN, CDR2 SYGVQD (reference sequence). V was pared by 10 bases and J by 6 bases, with 6 bases of the junction left unmatched. This CDR3 is 12 amino acids long. The chain's CDR3 is CANGQGRNGYTF. CDR3 bases: TGCGCCAATGGACAGGGGAGAAATGGCTACACCTTC.

The rearrangement uses TRBV7-3 and TRBJ2-3, with 8 bases lining up with TRBD2. The germline V gene encodes CDR1 SGHTA and CDR2 FQGTGA. The CDR3 totals 18 residues. Trimming cost V 0 bases and J 0 bases; bases outside gene matches: 8. The CDR3 sequence: CASSLTPPLAASTDTQYF. The CDR3 nucleotides are TGTGCCAGCAGCTTAACCCCCCCACTAGCGGCTAGCACAGATACGCAGTATTTT.

This clone was observed a single time. This sequence joins TRBV2 and TRBJ1-5; D remains ambiguous. V was cut by 8 bases and J by 0 bases, with 11 bases left in between. Germline CDR1 and CDR2: SNHLY and FYNNEI. The CDR3 spans 14 residues. This chain's CDR3 is CASASGNSNQPQHF. CDR3 DNA: TGTGCCAGCGCCTCGGGGAATAGCAATCAGCCCCAGCATTTT.